This T cell receptor beta chain is drawn from a study of early T cells in non-severe SARS-CoV-2 infection. Researchers tagged individual cDNA molecules with unique molecular identifiers. TCRdb analysed the 5' RACE reads with MiXCR anew, one entry per CDR3 protein. The sample yields 100,000 to 150,000 distinct CDR3 sequences, 15% seen once. This CDR3 comprises 12 residues. Germline V lookup: CDR1 DFQATT, CDR2 SNEGSKA (reference sequence). The V and J ends lost 4 bases and 5 bases respectively, with 11 bases between them. The TCR sequence derives from an adult who was a healthcare worker with PCR-confirmed SARS-CoV-2 infection or an uninfected control (not recorded which). Input material: whole blood. This sequence joins TRBV20-1 and TRBJ1-1; no firm D call. Here the CDR3 DNA reads TGCAGTGCTATTGAGCTTGGGACTGAAGCTTTCTTT. It translates to CSAIELGTEAFF.